A selection of T cell receptor beta chains follows, all from one sample in a study of T cell responses to AZD1222 COVID-19 vaccine. Method: immunoSEQ multiplex PCR; TCRdb's copy keeps in-frame clones and lacks some. Of about 140,000 clones listed, 89% were seen once; the top ten hold roughly 1.7%. Source: peripheral blood, taken 28 days after the second AZD1222 dose. The receptors were gathered from an adult who received the AZD1222 COVID-19 vaccine. The conserved cysteine and the conserved F or W are not part of the CDR3 here.

j_call v_call cdr3_aa
TRBJ2-1 TRBV7-2 ASSSIWEDNEQF
TRBJ1-5 TRBV18 ASSPGSNQPQH
TRBJ2-1 TRBV28 ASSLGGEQF
TRBJ2-4 TRBV2 ASTGLAGAAEIQY
TRBJ2-1 TRBV7-2 ASSLEGTSGYNEQF
TRBJ1-2 TRBV7-9 ASSLGGMGYT
TRBJ1-3 TRBV6-1 ASGTGPPGNTIY
TRBJ2-5 TRBV6-5 ASLSQGAGEETQY
TRBJ1-4 TRBV2 ASRRDREEKLF
TRBJ2-5 TRBV14 ASSQDRLQETQY
TRBJ1-5 TRBV15 ATSAPGNQPQH
TRBJ1-2 TRBV5-4 ARTSEDYGYT
TRBJ2-1 TRBV9 ASSVSDFNEQF
TRBJ2-2 TRBV28 ASRNTGELF
TRBJ2-5 TRBV14 ASKGRGQETQY
TRBJ1-6 TRBV27 ASSQVRDRGSPLH
TRBJ2-1 TRBV27 ASSPPHGLNEQF
TRBJ1-3 TRBV11-3 ASSFRNPQALSGNTIY
TRBJ1-2 TRBV3-1/TRBV3-2 ASSLRGAGDYGYT
TRBJ2-7 TRBV19 ASSFSGTGVGQY
TRBJ2-5 TRBV18 ASSPRDRGQTQY
TRBJ2-3 TRBV9 ASNQQVSDTQY
TRBJ1-5 TRBV19 ASAGGQAKRQPQH
TRBJ1-1 TRBV5-6 ASSIGQGAWDTEAF
TRBJ2-7 TRBV11-2 ASSLVGSGNPYEQY
TRBJ2-5 TRBV5-4 ATRRAGGKTQY
TRBJ2-7 TRBV24-1 ATSDPGEGRGEQY
TRBJ1-5 TRBV5-1 ASSRGGNQPQH
TRBJ2-7 TRBV25-1 ASSVPGQGSYEQY